The clone carrying this TCR beta chain was found once. Germline CDR1 and CDR2: SGHAT and FQNNGV. V shed 6 bases, J shed 3 bases, and the junction held 7 bases outside the gene matches. There are 14 residues in the CDR3. Profiled with immunoSEQ multiplex PCR; TCRdb holds only in-frame clones, not every one. Seen here are roughly 230,000 clones, about nine tenths observed once, and the top ten hold roughly 0.79%. These data belong to a study of blood T cell repertoires in COVID-19. Study overall: Specimens from acute and convalescent COVID-19 originated in the United States, Italy and Spain.

This clonotype originated in a man between 25 and 39 years old with COVID-19, enrolled during active disease. The V call is TRBV11-2, the J call TRBJ2-7; TRBD2 matches 8 bases. Source material: peripheral blood. Here the CDR3 DNA reads TGTGCCAGCAGGGAACTTGCGGGGGGCTACGAGCAGTACTTC. Its protein is CASRELAGGYEQYF.